This T cell receptor beta chain stems from a study of blood T cell repertoires in COVID-19. In the authors' workflow: Amplified reference gene primers provided the basis for estimating nucleated cell counts. Libraries were prepared by immunoSEQ multiplex PCR; TCRdb keeps only in-frame clonotypes and omits some of them. D and trimming were read from the DNA, whereas the V and J calls and clone size are those reported in that table. The data contain over 300,000 clones, approximately 87% of them singletons. Participants came from some 26 US areas, aged roughly 18 to 89 years. In assigning cohorts, the study relied on participant-reported clinical history. The sequence was obtained from a woman in her twenties or thirties with acute COVID-19. Sequences were obtained from PBMCs or T cells enriched from blood (not recorded which).

Here the CDR3 reads CASSVFGGNGQPQHF. CDR3 coding DNA: TGTGCCAGCAGCGTATTTGGAGGGAACGGTCAGCCCCAGCATTTT. The genes are TRBV9 and TRBJ1-5; no firm D call. Germline CDR1 reads SGDLS; CDR2 reads YYNGEE. This CDR3 spans 15 amino acids. The V gene lost 1 base and the J gene lost 6 bases, with 14 bases spanning the gap.